The rows below give T cell receptor beta chains drawn from one sample of a study of Ad26.COV2.S vaccination and SARS-CoV-2 variants. TCRdb's copy holds only in-frame clones and misses some; the assay was immunoSEQ multiplex PCR. The sample lists under 550,000 clones; more than 75% were seen once. This specimen consisted of peripheral blood, obtained in a trial of Ad26.COV2.S vaccine versus placebo. The origin of the receptors is a person between 18 and 65 years old who received the Ad26.COV2.S COVID-19 vaccine or a placebo. Both conserved end residues are part of each CDR3.

>TRBJ2-1|TRBV11-2
CASSLSGGPYNEQFF
>TRBJ1-2|TRBV6-4
CASSDGMGYGYTF
>TRBJ2-7|TRBV3-1/TRBV3-2
CASSTGTSEQYF
>TRBJ1-1|TRBV7-2
CASSPNRQGWVTEAFF
>TRBJ2-1|TRBV7-2
CASSLASLAGGFSHEQFF
>TRBJ2-5|TRBV5-4
CASSGGSGTPKETQYF
>TRBJ1-1|TRBV3-1/TRBV3-2
CASSQVQGGTEAFF
>TRBJ2-7|TRBV29-1
CSVEGLSRGETYEQYF
>TRBJ2-1|TRBV27
CASSFLSNNEQFF
>TRBJ2-7|TRBV6-6
CASSTGLASSEQYF
>TRBJ1-2|TRBV7-9
CASSAQEGYGYTF
>TRBJ1-1|TRBV7-2
CASSPQGRGTEAFF
>TRBJ2-2|TRBV6-1
CASSELRANTGELFF
>TRBJ1-4|TRBV4-2
CASSQEKQNEKLFF
>TRBJ1-5|TRBV30
CALKQGPGPLGNQPQHF
>TRBJ2-3|TRBV10-3
CAISESGLAGGTDTQYF
>TRBJ1-2|TRBV19
CASSRSPVGYTF
>TRBJ2-2|TRBV5-6
CASSLGTAELFF